Below are 5 T cell receptor beta chains sequenced from a single sample in a study of blood T cell repertoires in COVID-19. This table comes from immunoSEQ multiplex PCR, and its TCRdb copy is limited to in-frame clones, with some not included. The sample has 25,000 to 30,000 clones; over 70% are singletons. Source material: peripheral blood. These receptors were taken from a woman in her seventies with acute or convalescent COVID-19.

This chain connects TRBV2 to TRBJ1-2, with a tentative D call TRBD1 (6 bases). This CDR3 is 14 amino acids long. The V end was cut by 3 bases, the J end by 2 bases, with 10 bases between. Per the germline V gene, CDR1 is SNHLY and CDR2 is FYNNEI. This CDR3 reads CASSEGHLNYGYTF. CDR3 bases: TGTGCCAGCAGTGAGGGACACCTAAACTATGGCTACACCTTC.

CDR3 loop: CASSPGQGLGGYTF. CDR3 sequence (DNA): TGTGCCAGCTCACCCGGACAGGGCCTGGGGGGCTACACCTTC. This rearrangement joins TRBV18 to TRBJ1-2; 8 bases fit TRBD1. V lost 3 bases and J lost 8; bases outside the gene matches: 8. Germline V gives CDR1 KGHSH, CDR2 LQKENI. The CDR3 consists of 14 residues.

The V call is TRBV29-1, the J call TRBJ2-5; a weak D match, TRBD2 (6 bases). CDR1 and CDR2 (germline): SQVTM, ANQGSEA. CDR3 length: 14 residues. The V gene lost 4 bases and the J gene lost 4 bases, with 16 bases spanning the gap. The DNA of the CDR3 is TGCAGCGTTGCATCCGGGACTGCAGGAGAGACCCAGTACTTC. Its protein is CSVASGTAGETQYF.

The V gene is TRBV21-1, the J gene TRBJ1-2; the table calls TRBD1, which could not be checked here. TRBV21-1 is tagged as a pseudogene. The CDR3 has 23 amino acids. The CDR3 DNA reads TGTGCCAGCAGCATCCACCCAGCGCTTCCCTGCCCAAACCCGACAGGGTATGAGTATGGCTACACCTTC. As protein: CASSIHPALPCPNPTGYEYGYTF.

V and J are TRBV6-5 and TRBJ2-2, with 8 nucleotides matching TRBD1. V was clipped by 5 bases and J by 3 bases; unmatched bases: 5. CDR1 and CDR2 (germline): MNHEY, SVGAGI. The CDR3 is 15 amino acids. The CDR3 DNA reads as TGTGCCAGCAGTCCGACAGGGGCGGACACCGGGGAGCTGTTTTTT. Its translation is CASSPTGADTGELFF.